The sequence of this T cell receptor beta chain was determined in a study of HIV-infected patients and healthy controls. This clonotype was counted between two and nine times. V lost 2 bases and J lost 3, with 16 bases in between. CDR1 and CDR2 from the germline V gene are MNHEY and SMNVEV (reference sequence). There are 17 residues in the CDR3. Each CDR3 protein gets one entry after TCRdb re-called the 5' RACE reads with MiXCR. The sample gives under 70,000 distinct CDR3 sequences, 15% to 20% of which show up once; more than 1.2% is in the top ten. The chain links TRBV27 to TRBJ2-2; D is possibly TRBD1 (6 bases). Sequencing was done on a sample of CD4+ T cells from blood. The origin of this receptor is a human donor in good health. The CDR3 reads CASSLQGYRYDTGELFF. DNA for the CDR3: TGTGCCAGCAGTTTACAGGGGTACCGGTACGACACCGGGGAGCTGTTTTTT.